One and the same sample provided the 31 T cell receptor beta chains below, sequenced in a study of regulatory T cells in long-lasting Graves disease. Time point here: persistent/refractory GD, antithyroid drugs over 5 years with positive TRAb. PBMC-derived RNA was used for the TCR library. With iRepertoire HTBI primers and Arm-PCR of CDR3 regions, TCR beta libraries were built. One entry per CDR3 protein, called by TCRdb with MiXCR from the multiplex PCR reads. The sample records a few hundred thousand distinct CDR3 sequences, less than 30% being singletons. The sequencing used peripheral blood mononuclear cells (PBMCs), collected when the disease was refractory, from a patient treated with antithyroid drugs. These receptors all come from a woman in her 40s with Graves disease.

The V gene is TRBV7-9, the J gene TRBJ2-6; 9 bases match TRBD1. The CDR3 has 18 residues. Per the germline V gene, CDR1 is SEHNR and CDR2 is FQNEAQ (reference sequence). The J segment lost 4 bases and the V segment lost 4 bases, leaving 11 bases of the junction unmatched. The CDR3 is CASSSLRDRVSGANVLTF. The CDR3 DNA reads TGTGCCAGCAGCTCCCTTAGGGACAGGGTTTCAGGGGCCAACGTCCTGACTTTC.

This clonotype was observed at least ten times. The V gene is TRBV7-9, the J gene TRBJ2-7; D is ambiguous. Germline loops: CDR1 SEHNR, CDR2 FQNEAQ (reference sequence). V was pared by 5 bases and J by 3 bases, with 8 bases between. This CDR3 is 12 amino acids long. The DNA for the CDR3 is TGTGCCAGCAGCCTCGACAACTACGAGCAGTACTTC. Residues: CASSLDNYEQYF.

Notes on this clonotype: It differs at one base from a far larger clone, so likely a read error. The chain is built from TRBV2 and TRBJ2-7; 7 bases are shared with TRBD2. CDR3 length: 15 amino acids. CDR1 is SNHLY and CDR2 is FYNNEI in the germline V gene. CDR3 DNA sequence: TGTGCCAGCAGTGACCGGCTAGCGGTATCCTACGAGCGGTACTTC. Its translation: CASSDRLAVSYERYF.

The CDR3 sequence: CASRGQGKDTQYF. The CDR3 DNA follows: TGTGCCAGCAGGGGACAGGGGAAAGATACGCAGTATTTT. The chain uses TRBV12-3 or TRBV12-4 and TRBJ2-3; 10 bases line up with TRBD1. The J segment lost 5 bases and the V segment lost 6 bases, leaving 2 bases of the junction unmatched. The CDR3 extends over 13 amino acids.

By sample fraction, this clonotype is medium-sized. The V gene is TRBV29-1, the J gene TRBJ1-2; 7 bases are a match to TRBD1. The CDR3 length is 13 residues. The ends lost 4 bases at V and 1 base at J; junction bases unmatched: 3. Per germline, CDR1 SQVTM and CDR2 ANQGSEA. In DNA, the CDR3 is TGCAGCGTTGGGGACAGCGTTAACTATGGCTACACCTTC. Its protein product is CSVGDSVNYGYTF.

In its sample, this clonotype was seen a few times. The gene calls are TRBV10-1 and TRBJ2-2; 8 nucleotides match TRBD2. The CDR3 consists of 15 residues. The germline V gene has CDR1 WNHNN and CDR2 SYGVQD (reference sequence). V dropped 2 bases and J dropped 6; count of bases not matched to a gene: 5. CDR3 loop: CASSESGRGSGELFF. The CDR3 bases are TGCGCCAGCAGTGAGAGCGGGAGAGGGTCCGGGGAGCTGTTTTTT.

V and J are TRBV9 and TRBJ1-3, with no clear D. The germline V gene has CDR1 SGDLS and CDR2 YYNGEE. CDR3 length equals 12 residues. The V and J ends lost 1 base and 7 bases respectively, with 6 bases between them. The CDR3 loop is CASSVPANTIYF. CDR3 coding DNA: TGTGCCAGCAGCGTACCAGCCAACACCATATATTTT.

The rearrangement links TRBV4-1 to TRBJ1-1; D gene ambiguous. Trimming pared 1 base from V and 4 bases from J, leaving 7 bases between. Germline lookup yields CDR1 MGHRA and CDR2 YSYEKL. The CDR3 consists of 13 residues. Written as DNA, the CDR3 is TGCGCCAGCAGCCAAGGGGAAAGCACTGAAGCTTTCTTT. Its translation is CASSQGESTEAFF.

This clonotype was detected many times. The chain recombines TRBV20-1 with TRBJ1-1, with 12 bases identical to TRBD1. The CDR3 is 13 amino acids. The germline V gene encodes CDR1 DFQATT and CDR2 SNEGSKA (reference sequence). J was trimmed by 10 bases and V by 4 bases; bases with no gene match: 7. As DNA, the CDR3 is TGCAGTGCTAATGGGGGACAGGGGGCTGGAGCTTTCTTT. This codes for CSANGGQGAGAFF.

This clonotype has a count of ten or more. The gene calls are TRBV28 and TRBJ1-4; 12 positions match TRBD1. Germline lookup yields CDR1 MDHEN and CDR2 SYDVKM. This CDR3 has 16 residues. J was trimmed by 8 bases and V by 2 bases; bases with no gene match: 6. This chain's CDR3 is CASSLLRDRGREKLFF. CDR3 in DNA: TGTGCCAGCAGTTTACTCCGGGACAGGGGGCGAGAAAAACTGTTTTTT. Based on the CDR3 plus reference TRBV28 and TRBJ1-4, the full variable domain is DVKVTQSSRYLVKRTGEKVFLECVQDMDHENMFWYRQDPGLGLRLIYFSYDVKMKEKGDIPEGYSVSREKKERFSLILESASTNQTSMYLCASSLLRDRGREKLFFGSGTQLSVL.

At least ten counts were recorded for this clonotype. Here the CDR3 DNA reads TGTGCCAGCAGGATACAGGGGTCGAACACCGGGGAGCTGTTTTTT. Translated: CASRIQGSNTGELFF. The chain couples TRBV12-3 or TRBV12-4 to TRBJ2-2; 7 nucleotides align to TRBD1. CDR3 length: 15 residues. The V segment lost 6 bases and the J segment 0 bases; nucleotides outside the gene matches: 4.

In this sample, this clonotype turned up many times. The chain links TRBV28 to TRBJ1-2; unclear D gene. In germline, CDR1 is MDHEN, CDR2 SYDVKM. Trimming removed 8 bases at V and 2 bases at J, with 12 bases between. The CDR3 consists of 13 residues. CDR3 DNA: TGTGCCAGCGGATGGACGGAAAACTATGGCTACACCTTC. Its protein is CASGWTENYGYTF.

CDR3 DNA: TGCAGTGAATACAGGGCCGGGCGGGTAGAAGAGACCCAGTACTTC. Encoded protein: CSEYRAGRVEETQYF. The chain couples TRBV20-1 to TRBJ2-5, with D perhaps TRBD1 (6 bases). Germline-derived CDR1 and CDR2 are DFQATT and SNEGSKA (reference sequence). Trimming removed 7 bases from V and 3 bases from J, with 21 bases in between. This CDR3 is 15 amino acids long.

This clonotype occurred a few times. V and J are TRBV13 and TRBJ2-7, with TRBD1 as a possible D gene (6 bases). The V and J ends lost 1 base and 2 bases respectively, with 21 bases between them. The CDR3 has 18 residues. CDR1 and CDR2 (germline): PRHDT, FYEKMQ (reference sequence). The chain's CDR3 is CASSLARKGDNIAYEQYF. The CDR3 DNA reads TGTGCCAGCAGCTTAGCCCGCAAAGGGGACAACATAGCCTACGAGCAGTACTTC. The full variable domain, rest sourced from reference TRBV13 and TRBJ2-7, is AAGVIQSPRHLIKEKRETATLKCYPIPRHDTVYWYQQGPGQDPQFLISFYEKMQSDKGSIPDRFSAQQFSDYHSELNMSSLELGDSALYFCASSLARKGDNIAYEQYFGPGTRLTVT.

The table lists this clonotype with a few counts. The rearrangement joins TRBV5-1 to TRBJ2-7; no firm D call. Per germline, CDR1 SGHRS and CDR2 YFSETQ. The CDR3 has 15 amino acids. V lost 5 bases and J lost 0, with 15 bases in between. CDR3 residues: CASRVELTFSYEQYF. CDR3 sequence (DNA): TGCGCCAGCAGAGTAGAGCTTACATTCTCCTACGAGCAGTACTTC.

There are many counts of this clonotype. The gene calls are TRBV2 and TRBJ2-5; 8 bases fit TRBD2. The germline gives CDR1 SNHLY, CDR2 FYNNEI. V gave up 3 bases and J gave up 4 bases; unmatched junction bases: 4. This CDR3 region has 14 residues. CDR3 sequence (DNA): TGTGCCAGCAGTGATTCGGGGGGGAGAGAGACCCAGTACTTC. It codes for CASSDSGGRETQYF.

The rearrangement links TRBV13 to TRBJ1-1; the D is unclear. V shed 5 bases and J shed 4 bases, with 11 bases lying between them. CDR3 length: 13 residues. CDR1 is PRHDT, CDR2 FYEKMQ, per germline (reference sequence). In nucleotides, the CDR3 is TGTGCCAGCAGCCCCAGGCCAGTCACTGAAGCTTTCTTT. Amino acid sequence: CASSPRPVTEAFF.

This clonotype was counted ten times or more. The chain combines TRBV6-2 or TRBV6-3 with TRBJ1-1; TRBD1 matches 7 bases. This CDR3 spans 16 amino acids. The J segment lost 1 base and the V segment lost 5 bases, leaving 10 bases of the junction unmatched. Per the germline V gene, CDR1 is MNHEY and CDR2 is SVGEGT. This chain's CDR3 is CASSEGRGRGNTEAFF. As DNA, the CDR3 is TGTGCCAGCAGTGAAGGTAGGGGGCGAGGGAACACTGAAGCTTTCTTT.

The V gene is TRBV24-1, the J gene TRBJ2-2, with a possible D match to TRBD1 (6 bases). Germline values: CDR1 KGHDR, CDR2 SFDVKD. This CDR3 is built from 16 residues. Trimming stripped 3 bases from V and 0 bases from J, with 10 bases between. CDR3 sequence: CATSDPGTSNTGELFF. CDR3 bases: TGTGCCACCAGTGATCCCGGGACATCGAACACCGGGGAGCTGTTTTTT.

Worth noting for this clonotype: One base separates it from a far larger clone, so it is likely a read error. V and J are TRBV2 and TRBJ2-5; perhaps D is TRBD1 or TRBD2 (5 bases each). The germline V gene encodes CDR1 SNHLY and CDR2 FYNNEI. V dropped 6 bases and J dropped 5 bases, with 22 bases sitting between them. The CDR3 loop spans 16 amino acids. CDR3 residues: CASSQEGIIGAETQYF. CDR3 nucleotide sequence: TGTGCCAGCAGCCAAGAGGGCATCATCGGGGCCGAGACCCAGTACTTC.

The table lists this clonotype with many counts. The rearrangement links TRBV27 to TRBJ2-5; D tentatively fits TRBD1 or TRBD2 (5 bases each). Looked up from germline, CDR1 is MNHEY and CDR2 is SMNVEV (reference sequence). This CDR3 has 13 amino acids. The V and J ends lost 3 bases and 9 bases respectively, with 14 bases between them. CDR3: CASSFNSQGAQYF. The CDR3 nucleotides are TGTGCCAGCAGTTTCAACTCGCAGGGAGCCCAGTACTTC.

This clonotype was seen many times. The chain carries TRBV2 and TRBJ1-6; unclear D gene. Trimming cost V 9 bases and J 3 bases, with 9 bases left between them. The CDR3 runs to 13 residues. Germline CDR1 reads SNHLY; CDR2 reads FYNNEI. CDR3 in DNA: TGTGCCAGTTTGTCTGACTATAATTCACCCCTCCACTTT. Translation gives CASLSDYNSPLHF. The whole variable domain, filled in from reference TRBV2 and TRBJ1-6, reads EPEVTQTPSHQVTQMGQEVILRCVPISNHLYFYWYRQILGQKVEFLVSFYNNEISEKSEIFDDQFSVERPDGSNFTLKIRSTKLEDSAMYFCASLSDYNSPLHFGNGTRLTVT.

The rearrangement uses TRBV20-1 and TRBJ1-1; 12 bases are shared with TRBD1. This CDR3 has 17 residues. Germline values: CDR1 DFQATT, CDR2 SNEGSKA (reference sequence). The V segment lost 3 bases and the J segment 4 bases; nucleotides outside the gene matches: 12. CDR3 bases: TGCAGTGCTAGCGGCGCCGGGACAGGGGGCTGGAGCACTGAAGCTTTCTTT. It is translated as CSASGAGTGGWSTEAFF.

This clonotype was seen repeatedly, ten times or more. CDR3 sequence (DNA): TGTGCCAGCAGTTTAACCATATACAGGAGCAACACCGGGGAGCTGTTTTTT. Protein sequence: CASSLTIYRSNTGELFF. The chain couples TRBV12-3 or TRBV12-4 to TRBJ2-2; possible D gene TRBD1, 5 bases. CDR3 length equals 17 residues. Trimming stripped 2 bases from V and 2 bases from J, with 15 bases between.

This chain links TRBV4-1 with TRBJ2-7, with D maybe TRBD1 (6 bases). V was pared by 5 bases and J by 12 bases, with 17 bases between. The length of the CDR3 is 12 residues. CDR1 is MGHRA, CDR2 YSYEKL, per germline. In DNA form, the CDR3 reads TGCGCCAGCAGCGATCAAATCCGGACAGTGTACTTC. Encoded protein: CASSDQIRTVYF.

This CDR3 is CASSRAGVRSVTQYF. The CDR3 DNA is TGTGCCAGCAGCCGAGCGGGAGTCAGGTCTGTTACGCAGTATTTT. The chain recombines TRBV28 with TRBJ2-3; 8 nucleotides line up with TRBD2. This CDR3 comprises 15 residues. CDR1 and CDR2 (germline): MDHEN, SYDVKM. J lost 8 bases, V lost 6 bases, and 13 bases had no gene match.

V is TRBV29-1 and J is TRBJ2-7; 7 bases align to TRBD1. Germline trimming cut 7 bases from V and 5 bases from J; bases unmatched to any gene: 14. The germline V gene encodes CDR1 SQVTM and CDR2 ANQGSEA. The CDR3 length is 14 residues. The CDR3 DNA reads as TGCAGCGCCCGGGGAGTTAGGGGGCGACACGAGCAGTACTTC. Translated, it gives CSARGVRGRHEQYF.

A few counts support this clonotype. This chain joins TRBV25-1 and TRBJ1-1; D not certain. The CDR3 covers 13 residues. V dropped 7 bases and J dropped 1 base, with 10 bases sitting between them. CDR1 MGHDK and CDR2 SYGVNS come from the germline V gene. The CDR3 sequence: CASNNNWNTEAFF. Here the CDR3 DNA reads TGTGCCAGCAATAACAACTGGAACACTGAAGCTTTCTTT.

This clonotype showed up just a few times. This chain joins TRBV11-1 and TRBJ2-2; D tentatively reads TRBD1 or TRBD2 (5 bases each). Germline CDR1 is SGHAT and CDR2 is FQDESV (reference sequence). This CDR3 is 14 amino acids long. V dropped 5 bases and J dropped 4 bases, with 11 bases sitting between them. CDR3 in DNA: TGTGCCAGCAGCATGGGACCTTTCACCGGGGAGCTGTTTTTT. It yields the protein CASSMGPFTGELFF.

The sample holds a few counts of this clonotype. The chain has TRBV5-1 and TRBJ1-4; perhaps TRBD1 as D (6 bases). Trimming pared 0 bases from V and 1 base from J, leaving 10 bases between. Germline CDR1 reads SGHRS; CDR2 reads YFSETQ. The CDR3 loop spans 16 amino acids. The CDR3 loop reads CASSLAGGGTNEKLFF. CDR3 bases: TGCGCCAGCAGCTTGGCCGGAGGGGGAACTAATGAAAAACTGTTTTTT.

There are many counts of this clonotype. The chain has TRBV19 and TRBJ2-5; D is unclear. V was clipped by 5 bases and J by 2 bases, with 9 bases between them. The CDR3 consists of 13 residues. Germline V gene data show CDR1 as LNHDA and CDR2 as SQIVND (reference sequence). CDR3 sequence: CASSVDTQETQYF. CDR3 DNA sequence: TGTGCCAGTAGTGTCGACACGCAAGAGACCCAGTACTTC.